This entry lists 13 T cell receptor beta chains sequenced from one sample in a study of blood T cell repertoires in COVID-19. Sequencing was performed with immunoSEQ multiplex PCR; in TCRdb, only in-frame clones are kept and a portion is missing. Of about 40,000 clones in the sample, roughly 90% are singletons; the top ten hold approximately 2.4%. Source material: peripheral blood. The receptor source for this set is a human donor in a cohort sampled during active COVID-19.

The gene calls are TRBV6-5 and TRBJ1-1; D is unclear. Germline V gene data show CDR1 as MNHEY and CDR2 as SVGAGI. CDR3 length: 14 residues. Trimming shortened V by 0 bases and J by 3 bases, and 8 bases separated the two germline ends. The CDR3 DNA sequence: TGTGCCAGCAGTTACTCGAGTACCGACACTGAAGCTTTCTTT. Its translation: CASSYSSTDTEAFF.

This chain connects TRBV6-1 to TRBJ2-7, with D possibly being TRBD2 (5 bases). V lost 3 bases to trimming and J lost 0 bases, with 15 bases between them. Germline CDR1 MNHNS, CDR2 SASEGT. The CDR3 is made up of 16 amino acids. The CDR3 reads CASSELAGPSSYEQYF. CDR3 nucleotide sequence: TGTGCCAGCAGTGAGCTAGCAGGACCAAGCTCCTACGAGCAGTACTTC.

About this clone itself: Other nucleotide sequences in the sample specify the same CDR3. The chain combines TRBV30 with TRBJ1-2; D remains ambiguous. This CDR3 has 14 residues. CDR1 and CDR2 (germline): GTSNPN, SVGIG (reference sequence). V lost 0 bases to trimming and J lost 4 bases, with 12 bases between them. In DNA, the CDR3 is TGTGCCTGGAGTGTACCGGGTATGGGCTATGGCTACACCTTC. This encodes CAWSVPGMGYGYTF. Full variable domain (remainder filled in from reference TRBV30 and TRBJ1-2): SQTIHQWPATLVQPVGSPLSLECTVEGTSNPNLYWYRQAAGRGLQLLFYSVGIGQISSEVPQNLSASRPQDRQFILSSKKLLLSDSGFYLCAWSVPGMGYGYTFGSGTRLTVV.

The chain is built from TRBV4-1 and TRBJ2-1; D unresolved. Germline CDR1 reads MGHRA; CDR2 reads YSYEKL. V was trimmed by 1 base and J by 9 bases, leaving 10 bases between them. CDR3 length: 13 residues. CDR3 sequence reads: CASSQVRIGEQFF. The CDR3 bases are TGCGCCAGCAGCCAAGTGAGGATAGGTGAGCAGTTCTTC.

V is TRBV19 and J is TRBJ1-2, with 7 bases aligning to TRBD1. Germline CDR1 and CDR2: LNHDA and SQIVND (reference sequence). The CDR3 loop spans 15 amino acids. The V gene end was trimmed by 0 bases and the J gene end by 5 bases; junction bases not matched to a gene: 6. The CDR3 bases are TGTGCCAGTAGTATAGATCGGGGACAGAGTTATGGCTACACCTTC. Protein sequence: CASSIDRGQSYGYTF.

The CDR3 coding sequence is TGTGCCAGCAGCGTAGCCGGGGACAGACACACTGAAGCTTTCTTT. It yields the protein CASSVAGDRHTEAFF. The gene calls are TRBV9 and TRBJ1-1, with 7 bases identical to TRBD1. Germline V gives CDR1 SGDLS, CDR2 YYNGEE. The length of the CDR3 is 15 residues. V shed 0 bases and J 3 bases; nucleotides not matched to a gene: 5.

The V and J genes are TRBV19 and TRBJ1-2, with TRBD1 identical over 9 bases. The V gene's germline CDR1 is LNHDA and CDR2 SQIVND (reference sequence). V gave up 5 bases and J gave up 1 base; unmatched junction bases: 5. The CDR3 contains 15 residues. The CDR3 DNA sequence: TGTGCCAGTAGTCCCGGGACAGGGAATAACTATGGCTACACCTTC. Residues: CASSPGTGNNYGYTF.

The rearrangement uses TRBV5-4 and TRBJ2-2, with 11 bases matching TRBD1. Germline V gives CDR1 SGHNT, CDR2 YYREEE (reference sequence). Losses at the gene ends were 4 bases for V and 4 bases for J; bases not matched to a gene: 3. The CDR3 length is 15 residues. CDR3 loop: CASSAGTGGTGELFF. The DNA of the CDR3 is TGTGCCAGCAGCGCCGGGACAGGGGGCACCGGGGAGCTGTTTTTT. The full variable domain, completed using reference TRBV5-4 and TRBJ2-2, is ETGVTQSPTHLIKTRGQQVTLRCSSQSGHNTVSWYQQALGQGPQFIFQYYREEENGRGNFPPRFSGLQFPNYSSELNVNALELDDSALYLCASSAGTGGTGELFFGEGSRLTVL.

V and J are TRBV24-1 and TRBJ2-2; TRBD2 might be the D (7 bases). Per germline, CDR1 KGHDR and CDR2 SFDVKD. This CDR3 contains 16 residues. V was cut by 9 bases and J by 2 bases, with 18 bases left in between. This CDR3 is CATASTAGANTGELFF. The CDR3 bases are TGTGCCACCGCCTCCACGGCGGGGGCTAACACCGGGGAGCTGTTTTTT.

The chain couples TRBV24-1 to TRBJ2-3, with a weak D call TRBD1 (6 bases). V lost 10 bases and J lost 2, with 18 bases in between. Germline CDR1 and CDR2: KGHDR and SFDVKD. The CDR3 loop spans 15 amino acids. The DNA for the CDR3 is TGTGCCACTCGGGCCGGCAGGGGACCCACAGATACGCAGTATTTT. It yields the protein CATRAGRGPTDTQYF.

This chain joins TRBV27 and TRBJ1-6; D gene unclear. CDR1 is MNHEY, CDR2 SMNVEV, per germline (reference sequence). V dropped 3 bases and J dropped 2 bases, with 8 bases sitting between them. The length of the CDR3 is 15 residues. The CDR3, as DNA: TGTGCCAGCAGTTTCGGGGTTGCCTATAATTCACCCCTCCACTTT. Translation gives CASSFGVAYNSPLHF.

This clone was seen only a few times. The rearrangement uses TRBV19 and TRBJ1-5; 8 nucleotides line up with TRBD1. J was trimmed by 6 bases and V by 5 bases; bases with no gene match: 6. This CDR3 region has 14 residues. In germline, CDR1 is LNHDA, CDR2 SQIVND (reference sequence). The CDR3 sequence is CASSDTGGGQPQHF. The CDR3 DNA reads as TGTGCCAGTAGTGACACAGGGGGAGGTCAGCCCCAGCATTTT. Variable domain in full (rest from reference TRBV19 and TRBJ1-5): DGGITQSPKYLFRKEGQNVTLSCEQNLNHDAMYWYRQDPGQGLRLIYYSQIVNDFQKGDIAEGYSVSREKKESFPLTVTSAQKNPTAFYLCASSDTGGGQPQHFGDGTRLSIL.

The genes are TRBV5-8 and TRBJ2-5; TRBD2 agrees at 7 bases. Germline CDR1 reads SGHTS; CDR2 reads YDEGEE. CDR3 length: 15 amino acids. J lost 4 bases, V lost 3 bases, and 9 bases had no gene match. CDR3 in DNA: TGTGCCAGCAGCTCGGAAATACTAGCGTCAGAGACCCAGTACTTC. The encoded protein is CASSSEILASETQYF.